A selection of T cell receptor beta chains follows, all from one sample in a study of T cell repertoires in cytomegalovirus infection. TCRdb used MiXCR to reprocess the reads, holding one entry per CDR3 protein. The table records under 600,000 distinct CDR3 sequences, more than 15% of them present only once. The sequencing input was CD8+ T cells from PBMCs. These receptors all stem from a human donor in good health (CMV status not recorded). Some clones in this sample may be carry-over from other donors' samples. Each CDR3 is given with its conserved first and last residue. Fields, in order: J gene, D gene, V gene, clone size, CDR3 protein, CDR3 DNA. D genes are given only for firm matches. Expanded clones get a size class; other rows say once, few or many, or leave the size out.

J: TRBJ2-7; D: TRBD1; V: TRBV9; size: once; CDR3: CASSVRDREYEQYF; DNA: TGTGCCAGCAGCGTACGAGACAGGGAGTACGAGCAGTACTTC
J: TRBJ1-1; D: TRBD1; V: TRBV7-3; size: NA; CDR3: CASSLGRRGQATEAFF; DNA: TGTGCCAGCAGCTTAGGTCGAAGGGGACAGGCCACTGAAGCTTTCTTT
J: TRBJ2-1; D: NA; V: TRBV5-4; size: few; CDR3: CASSLDRTPYNEQFF; DNA: TGTGCCAGCAGCTTGGACAGGACCCCCTACAATGAGCAGTTCTTC
J: TRBJ1-2; D: NA; V: TRBV7-9; size: many; CDR3: CASSLTGNNYGYTF; DNA: TGTGCCAGCAGCTTAACAGGGAATAACTATGGCTACACCTTC
J: TRBJ2-7; D: NA; V: TRBV27; size: NA; CDR3: CASSLLGERDEQYF; DNA: TGTGCCAGCAGTTTACTGGGGGAGCGGGACGAGCAGTACTTC
J: TRBJ2-7; D: NA; V: TRBV11-2; size: many; CDR3: CASSLSRDYEQYF; DNA: TGTGCCAGCAGCTTATCCCGGGACTACGAGCAGTACTTC
J: TRBJ2-1; D: TRBD1; V: TRBV6-1; size: many; CDR3: CASEGTGVINEQFF; DNA: TGTGCTTCCGAAGGGACAGGGGTTATCAATGAGCAGTTCTTC
J: TRBJ2-5; D: TRBD2; V: TRBV27; size: few; CDR3: CASSRNPGLAEETQYF; DNA: TGTGCCAGCAGCCGCAACCCGGGACTAGCGGAAGAGACCCAGTACTTC
J: TRBJ1-2; D: NA; V: TRBV2; size: NA; CDR3: CASNPGATNYGYTF; DNA: TGTGCCAGCAACCCAGGGGCGACTAACTATGGCTACACCTTC
J: TRBJ2-5; D: NA; V: TRBV10-2; size: many; CDR3: CASSESGTGTEEETQYF; DNA: TGCGCCAGCAGTGAGTCCGGTACCGGGACGGAAGAAGAGACCCAGTACTTC
J: TRBJ1-4; D: NA; V: TRBV7-9; size: many; CDR3: CASSLGRQLTISGTNEKLFF; DNA: TGTGCCAGCAGCTTAGGTCGACAGCTTACTATTTCTGGAACTAATGAAAAACTGTTTTTT
J: TRBJ1-4; D: NA; V: TRBV7-9; size: many; CDR3: CASSGGVNEKLFF; DNA: TGTGCCAGCAGCGGAGGGGTGAATGAAAAACTGTTTTTT
J: TRBJ2-7; D: TRBD1; V: TRBV4-1; size: NA; CDR3: CASSLWTGEGYEQYF; DNA: TGCGCCAGCAGCCTTTGGACAGGGGAGGGGTACGAGCAGTACTTC
J: TRBJ2-7; D: NA; V: TRBV28; size: many; CDR3: CASSLWEGPGRHEQYF; DNA: TGTGCCAGCAGTTTATGGGAGGGGCCGGGAAGGCACGAGCAGTACTTC
J: TRBJ2-1; D: NA; V: TRBV5-6; size: many; CDR3: CASTSPDAYNEQFF; DNA: TGTGCCAGCACCTCCCCCGACGCCTACAATGAGCAGTTCTTC
J: TRBJ2-1; D: TRBD2; V: TRBV4-1; size: few; CDR3: CASSQEDSGSYEQFF; DNA: TGCGCCAGCAGCCAAGAGGATAGCGGGAGCTATGAGCAGTTCTTC
J: TRBJ2-2; D: TRBD1; V: TRBV7-7; size: many; CDR3: CASSPKNRGQGAPGELFF; DNA: TGTGCCAGCAGCCCAAAGAACAGAGGACAGGGGGCGCCTGGGGAGCTGTTTTTT
J: TRBJ2-7; D: TRBD1; V: TRBV15; size: few; CDR3: CATSRDWRGQGAYEQYF; DNA: TGTGCCACCAGCAGAGACTGGCGTGGACAGGGCGCCTACGAGCAGTACTTC
J: TRBJ1-4; D: TRBD1; V: TRBV7-6; size: many; CDR3: CASSGRGDGIIEDEKLFF; DNA: TGTGCCAGCAGCGGCAGGGGGGACGGCATCATTGAGGATGAAAAACTGTTTTTT
J: TRBJ1-6; D: TRBD1; V: TRBV20-1; size: few; CDR3: CSAQGADYNSPLHF; DNA: TGCAGTGCTCAGGGGGCCGATTATAATTCACCCCTCCACTTT
J: TRBJ1-2; D: NA; V: TRBV7-9; size: few; CDR3: CAILDLGLYGYTF; DNA: TGTGCCATCCTGGACCTCGGCTTGTATGGCTACACCTTC
J: TRBJ1-5; D: TRBD1; V: TRBV18; size: NA; CDR3: CASSPPDRGVDSNQPQHF; DNA: TGTGCCAGCTCACCACCCGACAGGGGGGTTGATAGCAATCAGCCCCAGCATTTT
J: TRBJ2-7; D: TRBD2; V: TRBV4-1; size: many; CDR3: CASSLRGIDYEQYF; DNA: TGCGCCAGCAGCCTGCGGGGGATCGACTACGAGCAGTACTTC
J: TRBJ2-2; D: NA; V: TRBV12-5; size: NA; CDR3: CASGFWQGGAGELFF; DNA: TGTGCTAGTGGTTTTTGGCAGGGGGGCGCCGGGGAGCTGTTTTTT
J: TRBJ2-1; D: TRBD2; V: TRBV7-9; size: many; CDR3: CASIISGGEDNEQFF; DNA: TGTGCCAGCATTATCAGCGGGGGGGAAGACAATGAGCAGTTCTTC
J: TRBJ1-6; D: NA; V: TRBV5-4; size: few; CDR3: CASQGLSTNSPLHF; DNA: TGTGCCAGCCAGGGGCTTTCAACGAATTCACCCCTCCACTTT
J: TRBJ2-5; D: TRBD2; V: TRBV5-5; size: NA; CDR3: CASSFPGLGDVTQYF; DNA: TGTGCCAGCAGCTTTCCGGGACTAGGGGATGTGACCCAGTACTTC
J: TRBJ2-2; D: NA; V: TRBV9; size: many; CDR3: CASSVNGGGAGELFF; DNA: TGTGCCAGCAGCGTAAACGGGGGAGGCGCCGGGGAGCTGTTTTTT
J: TRBJ1-4; D: NA; V: TRBV9; size: few; CDR3: CASSVEGRGDEKLFF; DNA: TGTGCCAGCAGCGTGGAGGGGCGAGGGGATGAAAAACTGTTTTTT
J: TRBJ2-1; D: NA; V: TRBV5-1; size: NA; CDR3: CASTLSSEQFF; DNA: TGCGCCAGCACCCTTTCTTCCGAGCAGTTCTTC
J: TRBJ2-4; D: NA; V: TRBV30; size: NA; CDR3: CAWSVWQHENIQYF; DNA: TGTGCCTGGAGTGTCTGGCAGCATGAAAACATTCAGTACTTC
J: TRBJ2-1; D: NA; V: TRBV6-1; size: many; CDR3: CASSPSAGSPAVEEQFF; DNA: TGTGCCAGCAGTCCGTCTGCCGGGTCCCCCGCTGTTGAAGAGCAGTTCTTC
J: TRBJ1-1; D: NA; V: TRBV4-2; size: few; CDR3: CASSPEQGRAPMNTEAFF; DNA: TGTGCCAGCAGCCCTGAACAAGGCAGGGCCCCGATGAACACTGAAGCTTTCTTT
J: TRBJ1-2; D: TRBD1; V: TRBV4-1; size: many; CDR3: CASSPGTGSGYTF; DNA: TGCGCCAGCAGCCCCGGGACAGGGAGCGGCTACACCTTC
J: TRBJ2-3; D: NA; V: TRBV14; size: NA; CDR3: CASSQVQRPSTDTQYF; DNA: TGTGCCAGCAGCCAAGTTCAGCGCCCTAGCACAGATACGCAGTATTTT
J: TRBJ2-7; D: NA; V: TRBV7-9; size: many; CDR3: CASSPGPPREQYF; DNA: TGTGCCAGCAGCCCGGGACCTCCCCGCGAGCAGTACTTC
J: TRBJ1-5; D: TRBD1; V: TRBV5-8; size: NA; CDR3: CASSLAGQGHQPQHF; DNA: TGTGCCAGCAGCTTGGCGGGACAGGGGCATCAGCCCCAGCATTTT
J: TRBJ1-5; D: NA; V: TRBV7-3; size: NA; CDR3: CASSPTPSWHSNQPQHF; DNA: TGTGCCAGCAGCCCTACCCCAAGTTGGCATAGCAATCAGCCCCAGCATTTT
J: TRBJ1-3; D: NA; V: TRBV19; size: NA; CDR3: CATSGSYGNTIYF; DNA: TGTGCCACAAGCGGCTCCTATGGAAACACCATATATTTT
J: TRBJ2-7; D: TRBD2; V: TRBV7-3; size: few; CDR3: CASSPGTSGSHEQYF; DNA: TGTGCCAGCAGCCCAGGGACTAGCGGGTCTCACGAGCAGTACTTC
J: TRBJ2-7; D: TRBD1; V: TRBV10-1; size: NA; CDR3: CASSGRDSSYEQYF; DNA: TGCGCCAGCAGTGGCCGGGACAGTTCCTACGAGCAGTACTTC
J: TRBJ1-5; D: NA; V: TRBV27; size: few; CDR3: CASRHRDQPQHF; DNA: TGTGCCAGCAGACACCGCGATCAGCCCCAGCATTTT
J: TRBJ2-3; D: NA; V: TRBV28; size: few; CDR3: CASLTGDYTDTQYF; DNA: TGTGCCAGCCTCACAGGCGACTACACAGATACGCAGTATTTT
J: TRBJ2-5; D: NA; V: TRBV7-6; size: many; CDR3: CASRAVEETQYF; DNA: TGTGCCAGCAGGGCGGTGGAGGAGACCCAGTACTTC
J: TRBJ2-1; D: NA; V: TRBV11-2; size: NA; CDR3: CASSSSPGRRNEQFF; DNA: TGTGCCAGCAGCTCTTCCCCTGGACGTCGCAATGAGCAGTTCTTC
J: TRBJ2-7; D: NA; V: TRBV7-2; size: many; CDR3: CASSRLAYEQYF; DNA: TGTGCCAGCAGCCGTTTAGCTTACGAGCAGTACTTC
J: TRBJ2-7; D: TRBD1; V: TRBV28; size: many; CDR3: CASSRGTGNVYEQYF; DNA: TGTGCCAGCAGCCGGGGGACAGGGAACGTTTACGAGCAGTACTTC
J: TRBJ1-2; D: NA; V: TRBV9; size: NA; CDR3: CASRHGATNYGYTF; DNA: TGTGCCAGCAGACACGGGGCCACTAACTATGGCTACACCTTC
J: TRBJ2-7; D: NA; V: TRBV11-2; size: many; CDR3: CASSLVRGSSYEQYF; DNA: TGTGCCAGCAGCTTAGTTAGGGGGTCCTCCTACGAGCAGTACTTC
J: TRBJ2-2; D: TRBD2; V: TRBV10-2; size: NA; CDR3: CASSGEGGSAGELFF; DNA: TGCGCCAGCAGTGGGGAGGGAGGTTCGGCCGGGGAGCTGTTTTTT
J: TRBJ2-1; D: NA; V: TRBV7-9; size: many; CDR3: CASSYGTNEQFF; DNA: TGTGCCAGCAGCTACGGAACAAATGAGCAGTTCTTC
J: TRBJ2-7; D: NA; V: TRBV27; size: many; CDR3: CASSLLGREQYF; DNA: TGTGCCAGCAGTTTATTGGGACGCGAGCAGTACTTC
J: TRBJ1-3; D: TRBD1; V: TRBV11-2; size: many; CDR3: CASSLWGQTSGNTIYF; DNA: TGTGCCAGCAGCTTGTGGGGACAGACCTCTGGAAACACCATATATTTT